The clone carrying this T cell receptor beta chain was seen repeatedly, ten times or more. The target antigen is unknown. This sample stems from a study of regulatory T cells in long-lasting Graves disease. Study information: Less than 3 months of antithyroid drugs had been taken by newly diagnosed Graves' patients.

Sample time point: newly diagnosed GD, antithyroid drugs for less than 3 months. The TCR library used RNA extracted from PBMCs. Overall study findings and caveats: It was possible that the small sample size reduced accuracy.

Investigators prepared the TCR beta libraries by applying iRepertoire HTBI primers and Arm-PCR of CDR3 regions. TCRdb passed the multiplex PCR reads through MiXCR, listing each CDR3 protein once. The sample has 250,000 to 400,000 distinct CDR3 sequences, 15% to 20% seen once. Source: peripheral blood mononuclear cells (PBMCs), taken at new diagnosis, from a patient treated with antithyroid drugs. The receptor was derived from a female donor with Graves disease.

The CDR3, as DNA: TGTGCCAGCAGCTTAGCAGGGGAAGGGGGTTGGAACACAGATACGCAGTATTTT. Its translation: CASSLAGEGGWNTDTQYF. This chain links TRBV7-8 with TRBJ2-3; a weak D match, TRBD1 (6 bases). This CDR3 region has 18 residues. Germline-derived CDR1 and CDR2 are SGHVS and FQNEAQ. Trimming removed 0 bases at V and 2 bases at J, with 18 bases between. Variable domain in full (rest from reference TRBV7-8 and TRBJ2-3): GAGVSQSPRYKVAKRGQDVALRCDPISGHVSLFWYQQALGQGPEFLTYFQNEAQLDKSGLPSDRFFAERPEGSVSTLKIQRTQQEDSAVYLCASSLAGEGGWNTDTQYFGPGTRLTVL.